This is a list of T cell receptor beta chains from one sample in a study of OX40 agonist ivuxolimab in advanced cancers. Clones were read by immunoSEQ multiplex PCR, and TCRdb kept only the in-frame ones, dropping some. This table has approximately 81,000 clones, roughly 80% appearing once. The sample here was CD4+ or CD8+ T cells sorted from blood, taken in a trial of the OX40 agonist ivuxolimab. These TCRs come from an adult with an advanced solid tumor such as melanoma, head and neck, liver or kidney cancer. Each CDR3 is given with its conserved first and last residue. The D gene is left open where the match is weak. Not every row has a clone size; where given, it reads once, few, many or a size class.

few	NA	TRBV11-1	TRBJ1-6	TGTGCCAGCAGCAAAGGGGTCCAGGATTCACCCCTCCACTTT	CASSKGVQDSPLHF
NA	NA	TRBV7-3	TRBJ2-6	TGTGCCAGCAGCCACCAAGCCTCTGGGGCCAACGTCCTGACTTTC	CASSHQASGANVLTF
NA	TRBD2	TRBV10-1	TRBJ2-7	TGCGCCAGCAGTGATGGTCGGGGGGGGAGCGAGCAGTACTTC	CASSDGRGGSEQYF
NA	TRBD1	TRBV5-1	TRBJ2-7	TGCGCCAGCTCGGGACAGGGGGCTTCCTACGAGCAGTACTTC	CASSGQGASYEQYF
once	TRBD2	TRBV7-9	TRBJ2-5	TGTGCCAGCAGCTCCGGGACTAGCGGGATATTAGGGCAAGAGACCCAGTACTTC	CASSSGTSGILGQETQYF
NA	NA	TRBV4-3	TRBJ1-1	TGCGCCAGCAGCCAAGTTGCAGGGCCGAACACTGAAGCTTTCTTT	CASSQVAGPNTEAFF
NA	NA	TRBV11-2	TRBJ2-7	TGTGCCAGCAGCTTAGGGGGAGCGGGCAGCTCAACCTACGAGCAGTACTTC	CASSLGGAGSSTYEQYF
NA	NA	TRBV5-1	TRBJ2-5	TGCGCCAGCAGTGGGGGGCCGGAAGAGACCCAGTACTTC	CASSGGPEETQYF
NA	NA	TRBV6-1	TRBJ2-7	TGTGCCAGCAGTGAAATGACGGAACCCTACGAGCAGTACTTC	CASSEMTEPYEQYF
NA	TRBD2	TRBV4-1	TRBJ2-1	TGCGCCAGCAGCCTCCAGGTGTTAGCGGGATCCTACAATGAGCAGTTCTTC	CASSLQVLAGSYNEQFF
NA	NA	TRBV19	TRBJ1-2	TGTGCCAGTAGTCCGCCGGGACTAGTTAACTATGGCTACACCTTC	CASSPPGLVNYGYTF
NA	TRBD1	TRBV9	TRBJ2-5	TGTGCCAGCAGCGTAGCTGCAGGGGGCGAGACCCAGTACTTC	CASSVAAGGETQYF
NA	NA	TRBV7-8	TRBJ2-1	TGTGCCAGCAGCCTTGGACAGCCCTACAATGAGCAGTTCTTC	CASSLGQPYNEQFF
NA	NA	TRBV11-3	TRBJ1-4	TGTGCCAGCAGCCCGACCAGGGGAAATGAAAAACTGTTTTTT	CASSPTRGNEKLFF
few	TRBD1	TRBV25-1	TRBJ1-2	TGTGCCAGCAGGACAGGGGACTATGGCTACACCTTC	CASRTGDYGYTF
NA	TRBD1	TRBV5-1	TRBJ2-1	TGCGCCAGCAGCTTGCCCCCACAGGGGGGTAGCAATGAGCAGTTCTTC	CASSLPPQGGSNEQFF
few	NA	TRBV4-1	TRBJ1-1	TGCGCCAGCAGCCAATTCGTAAGGAACACTGAAGCTTTCTTT	CASSQFVRNTEAFF
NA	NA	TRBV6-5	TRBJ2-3	TGTGCCAGCTCGGGGAAAGATACGCAGTATTTT	CASSGKDTQYF
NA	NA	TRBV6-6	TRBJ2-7	TGTGCCAGCAGTAACCCGGGGTCCCCCGAGCAGTACTTC	CASSNPGSPEQYF
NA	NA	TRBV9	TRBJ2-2	TGTACCAGCAGCGTCGGACTCAACACCGGGGAGCTGTTTTTT	CTSSVGLNTGELFF
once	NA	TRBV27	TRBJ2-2	TGTGCCAGTTGGGCCGGGACGGCGAACACCGGGGAGCTGTTTTTT	CASWAGTANTGELFF
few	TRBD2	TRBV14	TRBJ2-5	TGTGCCAGCAGCACGACTAGCGGGAGAAGTGGGACCCAGTACTTC	CASSTTSGRSGTQYF
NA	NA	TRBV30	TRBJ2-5	TGTGCCTGGAGTGTTACGGCAAGTGGCCAGTACTTC	CAWSVTASGQYF
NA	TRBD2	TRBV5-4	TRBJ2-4	TGTGCCAGCAGCCCCGGGACTAGCGGGGGCCAAGCCAAAAACATTCAGTACTTC	CASSPGTSGGQAKNIQYF
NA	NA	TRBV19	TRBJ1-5	TGTGCCAGTAGTATTGGGGACCTCCCCCTCGGGCCCCAGCATTTT	CASSIGDLPLGPQHF
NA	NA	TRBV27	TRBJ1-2	TGTGCCAGCAGACCTGGGGGGGGCGGCTATGGCTACACCTTC	CASRPGGGGYGYTF
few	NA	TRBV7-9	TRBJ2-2	TGTGCCAGCAGCTCGCCCCCGGGACAAACGAACACCGGGGAGCTGTTTTTT	CASSSPPGQTNTGELFF
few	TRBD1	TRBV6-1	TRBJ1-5	TGTGCCAGCAGTTTGTTGACAGGGCAGCCCCAGCATTTT	CASSLLTGQPQHF